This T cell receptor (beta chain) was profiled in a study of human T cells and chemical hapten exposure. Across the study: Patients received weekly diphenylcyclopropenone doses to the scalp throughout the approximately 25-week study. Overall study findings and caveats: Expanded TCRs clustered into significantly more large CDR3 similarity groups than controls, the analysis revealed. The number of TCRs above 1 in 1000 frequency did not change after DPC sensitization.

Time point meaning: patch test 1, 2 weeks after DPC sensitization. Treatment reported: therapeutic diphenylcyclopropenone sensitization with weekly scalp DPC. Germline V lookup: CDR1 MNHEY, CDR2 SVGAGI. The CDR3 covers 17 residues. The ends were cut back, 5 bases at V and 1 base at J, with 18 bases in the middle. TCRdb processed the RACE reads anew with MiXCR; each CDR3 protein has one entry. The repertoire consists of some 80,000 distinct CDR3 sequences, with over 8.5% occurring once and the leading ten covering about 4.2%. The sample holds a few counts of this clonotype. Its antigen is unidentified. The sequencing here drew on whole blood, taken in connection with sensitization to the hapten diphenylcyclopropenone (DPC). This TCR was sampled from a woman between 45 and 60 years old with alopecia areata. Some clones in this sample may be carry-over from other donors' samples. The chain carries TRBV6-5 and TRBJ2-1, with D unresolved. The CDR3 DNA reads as TGTGCCAGCAGTGGCCCGAGACGGATAGGGTCCTACAATGAGCAGTTCTTC. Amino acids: CASSGPRRIGSYNEQFF.